This T cell receptor beta chain was retrieved from a study of T cell clonality in common variable immunodeficiency. This clone was detected ten times or more. What it binds is not known. Sequenced by immunoSEQ multiplex PCR; TCRdb stores in-frame clones only, minus some. The sample shows around 42,000 clones, none of them appearing just once. Study observations and caveats: CVID subjects had higher TCRbeta clonality than healthy controls, most marked in about a third. Common variable immunodeficiency TCR beta sequences reportedly had fewer deletions and N-nucleotide insertions.

Material for sequencing was peripheral blood mononuclear cells. This TCR derives from a person aged 18-70 years in good health.

CDR3 protein: CASSLQGQAAYGYTF. The covered CDR3 bases are TGCGCCAGCAGCCTGCAGGGGCAGGCGGCATATGGC. The chain uses TRBV5-1 and TRBJ1-2; D possibly corresponds to TRBD1 (6 bases). From the germline J gene comes the end of the CDR3, since the read stops 3 residues before it. CDR1 SGHRS and CDR2 YFSETQ come from the germline V gene. This CDR3 is built from 15 residues. Trimming took 4 bases from V and 5 from J, leaving 18 bases between them. The full variable domain, with the rest looked up from reference TRBV5-1 and TRBJ1-2, is KAGVTQTPRYLIKTRGQQVTLSCSPISGHRSVSWYQQTPGQGLQFLFEYFSETQRNKGNFPGRFSGRQFSNSRSEMNVSTLELGDSALYLCASSLQGQAAYGYTFGSGTRLTVV.